Listed below are T cell receptor beta chains from one sample, sequenced in a study of cytomegalovirus exposure and HLA in healthy donors. Sequencing was performed with immunoSEQ multiplex PCR; in TCRdb, only in-frame clones are kept and a portion is missing. The data contain some 100,000 clones, roughly 82% of them singletons. The specimen sequenced was PBMCs. The receptor source for this set is a woman aged 18-30 years in good health and CMV-seronegative. The CDR3 runs from the conserved cysteine through the conserved F or W. The D gene is left open where the match is weak. Size values are once, few and many counts, or a class for expanded clones, and some rows have none.

len: 15; j_gene: TRBJ2-7; v_gene: TRBV7-3; d_gene: TRBD1; abundance: few; CDR3nt: TGTGCCAGCAGCCCCACCGGGACAGGGATGCACGAGCAGTACTTC; CDR3aa: CASSPTGTGMHEQYF
len: 15; j_gene: TRBJ2-1; v_gene: TRBV7-2; d_gene: TRBD2; abundance: -; CDR3nt: TGTGCCAGCAGCTTATGGCGGGAGATAGTAAATGAGCAGTTCTTC; CDR3aa: CASSLWREIVNEQFF
len: 17; j_gene: TRBJ1-2; v_gene: TRBV4-1; d_gene: TRBD1; abundance: -; CDR3nt: TGCGCCAGCAGCCAACTACAAACCGGGACAGAAAACTATGGCTACACCTTC; CDR3aa: CASSQLQTGTENYGYTF
len: 13; j_gene: TRBJ1-4; v_gene: TRBV28; d_gene: -; abundance: -; CDR3nt: TGTGCCAGCAGTTTCGCGACTAATGAAAAACTGTTTTTT; CDR3aa: CASSFATNEKLFF
len: 15; j_gene: TRBJ1-2; v_gene: TRBV21-1; d_gene: -; abundance: -; CDR3nt: TGTGCCAGCAGCCCAAGAGGAGGGCAGGGCTATGGCTACACCTTC; CDR3aa: CASSPRGGQGYGYTF
len: 19; j_gene: TRBJ2-7; v_gene: TRBV21-1; d_gene: -; abundance: -; CDR3nt: TGTGCCAGCAGCCCCACCTTAAACTCGGACAGGGGGCATTCCTACGAGCAGTACTTC; CDR3aa: CASSPTLNSDRGHSYEQYF
len: 17; j_gene: TRBJ2-3; v_gene: TRBV27; d_gene: TRBD2; abundance: -; CDR3nt: TGTGCCAGCAGACAAATAGCGGGAGACTTTAGCACAGATACGCAGTATTTT; CDR3aa: CASRQIAGDFSTDTQYF
len: 15; j_gene: TRBJ1-4; v_gene: TRBV6-1; d_gene: TRBD1; abundance: -; CDR3nt: TGTGCCAGCAGTGAAGCGGAGGGGGCGGGCGAAAAACTGTTTTTT; CDR3aa: CASSEAEGAGEKLFF
len: 17; j_gene: TRBJ1-5; v_gene: TRBV6-4; d_gene: -; abundance: -; CDR3nt: TGTGCCAGCAGTGAGGAGGCGTGGGGGGTTAGCAATCAGCCCCAGCATTTT; CDR3aa: CASSEEAWGVSNQPQHF
len: 14; j_gene: TRBJ2-3; v_gene: TRBV6-5; d_gene: -; abundance: -; CDR3nt: TGTGCCAGCAGTCCAGGGGCCTTCACAGATACGCAGTATTTT; CDR3aa: CASSPGAFTDTQYF
len: 13; j_gene: TRBJ1-1; v_gene: TRBV19; d_gene: -; abundance: -; CDR3nt: TGTGCCAGTAGTAAAGGACAGTACACTGAAGCTTTCTTT; CDR3aa: CASSKGQYTEAFF
len: 17; j_gene: TRBJ2-2; v_gene: TRBV7-3; d_gene: -; abundance: -; CDR3nt: TGTGCCAGCAGCTTATCTCCGCTAGAAATGAAGACCGGGGAGCTGTTTTTT; CDR3aa: CASSLSPLEMKTGELFF
len: 14; j_gene: TRBJ1-1; v_gene: TRBV4-3; d_gene: -; abundance: few; CDR3nt: TGCGCCAGCAGCCAGTACAGGGTAGGCACTGAAGCTTTCTTT; CDR3aa: CASSQYRVGTEAFF
len: 15; j_gene: TRBJ2-1; v_gene: TRBV6-5; d_gene: -; abundance: -; CDR3nt: TGTGCCAGCAGTTACTTGGCGGTTGCCTACAATGAGCAGTTCTTC; CDR3aa: CASSYLAVAYNEQFF
len: 15; j_gene: TRBJ2-5; v_gene: TRBV18; d_gene: TRBD1; abundance: -; CDR3nt: TGTGCCAGCTCACCCGGGACAGGGGGGGAAGAGACCCAGTACTTC; CDR3aa: CASSPGTGGEETQYF
len: 16; j_gene: TRBJ2-1; v_gene: TRBV28; d_gene: TRBD2; abundance: -; CDR3nt: TGTGCCAGCACCTCCCTAGCGGGAGGGCTCTCCAATGAGCAGTTCTTC; CDR3aa: CASTSLAGGLSNEQFF
len: 14; j_gene: TRBJ1-5; v_gene: TRBV7-2; d_gene: -; abundance: -; CDR3nt: TGTGCCAGCAGCCCTGACAGTAACTATCAGCCCCAGCATTTT; CDR3aa: CASSPDSNYQPQHF
len: 14; j_gene: TRBJ2-7; v_gene: TRBV29-1; d_gene: -; abundance: once; CDR3nt: TGCAGCGTTGCCCCGGCGGCTGATTACTACGAGCAGTACTTC; CDR3aa: CSVAPAADYYEQYF
len: 13; j_gene: TRBJ1-6; v_gene: TRBV9; d_gene: -; abundance: -; CDR3nt: TGTGCCAGCAGCCCTACAGATTATTCACCCCTCCACTTT; CDR3aa: CASSPTDYSPLHF
len: 12; j_gene: TRBJ2-7; v_gene: TRBV29-1; d_gene: -; abundance: -; CDR3nt: TGCAGCGCTGGGCGGGCCTCCTACGAGCAGTACTTC; CDR3aa: CSAGRASYEQYF
len: 15; j_gene: TRBJ2-1; v_gene: TRBV19; d_gene: TRBD2; abundance: -; CDR3nt: TGTGCCAGTAAGACAGGACTAGCGGGGGGTTATGAGCAGTTCTTC; CDR3aa: CASKTGLAGGYEQFF
len: 17; j_gene: TRBJ1-5; v_gene: TRBV2; d_gene: -; abundance: few; CDR3nt: TGTGCCAGCAGTGAAATGGGACAACGGAGCGGCAATCAGCCCCAGCATTTT; CDR3aa: CASSEMGQRSGNQPQHF
len: 18; j_gene: TRBJ2-2; v_gene: TRBV5-6; d_gene: -; abundance: -; CDR3nt: TGTGCCAGCAGCTTGGTCGGCAGGGGTAAAGGTGTCACCGGGGAGCTGTTTTTT; CDR3aa: CASSLVGRGKGVTGELFF
len: 15; j_gene: TRBJ1-2; v_gene: TRBV7-2; d_gene: -; abundance: -; CDR3nt: TGTGCCAGCAGCTTGGGGGGGGGTTCTAACTATGGCTACACCTTC; CDR3aa: CASSLGGGSNYGYTF